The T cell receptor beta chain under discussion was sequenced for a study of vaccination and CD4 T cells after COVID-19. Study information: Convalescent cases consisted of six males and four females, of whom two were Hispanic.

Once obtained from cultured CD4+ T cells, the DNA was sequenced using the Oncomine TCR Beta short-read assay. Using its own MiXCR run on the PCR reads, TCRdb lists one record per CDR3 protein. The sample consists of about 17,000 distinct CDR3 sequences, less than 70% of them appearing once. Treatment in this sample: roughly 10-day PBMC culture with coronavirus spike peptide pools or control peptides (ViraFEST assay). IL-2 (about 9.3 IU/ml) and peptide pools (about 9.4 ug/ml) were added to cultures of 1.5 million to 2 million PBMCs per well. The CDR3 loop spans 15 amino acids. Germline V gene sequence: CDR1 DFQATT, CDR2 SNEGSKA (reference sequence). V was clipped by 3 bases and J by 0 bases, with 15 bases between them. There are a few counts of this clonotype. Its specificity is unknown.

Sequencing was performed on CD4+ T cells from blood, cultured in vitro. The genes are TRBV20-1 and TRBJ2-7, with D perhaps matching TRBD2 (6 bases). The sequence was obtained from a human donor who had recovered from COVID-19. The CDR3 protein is CSARVPSVSSYEQYF. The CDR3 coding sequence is TGCAGTGCTAGGGTCCCTAGCGTGAGCTCCTACGAGCAGTACTTC.